This T cell receptor beta chain was captured by sequencing in a study of technical replicates of blood from a few donors. The CDR3 is made up of 15 amino acids. V lost 0 bases and J 3 bases, leaving 10 bases between the germline ends. Germline V gene lookup returns CDR1 SGHKS and CDR2 YYEKEE (reference sequence). Sequencing used immunoSEQ multiplex PCR; TCRdb keeps in-frame clones, though not all of them. This table has approximately 70,000 clones, almost 95% appearing once. The sample taken for sequencing was T cells isolated from PBMCs. The V and J genes are TRBV5-5 and TRBJ1-5; D unclear. The TCR originated in a human donor in good health. The CDR3 sequence is CASSLVWQINQPQHF. The CDR3 nucleotides read TGTGCCAGCAGCTTGGTTTGGCAGATCAATCAGCCCCAGCATTTT.